This is a list of T cell receptor beta chains from one sample in a study of T cells in Graves' hyperthyroidism and ophthalmopathy. TCRdb re-analysed the multiplex PCR reads in MiXCR, keeping a single row per CDR3 protein. The profile shows roughly 500,000 distinct CDR3 sequences, around a fifth of them singletons. Sequenced input: blood. These receptors came from a woman between 65 and 79 years old with Graves' ophthalmopathy. Both conserved end residues are part of each CDR3. The order of the fields is J gene, D gene, clone size, V gene, CDR3 DNA, CDR3 protein. D genes are given only for firm matches. Not every row has a clone size; where given, it reads once, few, many or a size class.

J: TRBJ2-2
D: TRBD1
size: many
V: TRBV6-2/TRBV6-3
DNA: TGTGCCAGCAGTTCCTTGGACAGGGGGGCCGGGGAGCTGTTTTTT
CDR3: CASSSLDRGAGELFF

J: TRBJ2-2
D: NA
size: NA
V: TRBV29-1
DNA: TGCAGCGTTTCGGGGCCCGGGGAGCTGTTTTTT
CDR3: CSVSGPGELFF

J: TRBJ1-3
D: NA
size: few
V: TRBV12-3/TRBV12-4
DNA: TGTGCCAGCAGTTTCATGGGGGACACCATATATTTT
CDR3: CASSFMGDTIYF

J: TRBJ2-7
D: TRBD2
size: NA
V: TRBV10-3
DNA: TGTGCCATCAGTCAGCGGGAGACCCCGGCCCACGAGCAGTACTTC
CDR3: CAISQRETPAHEQYF

J: TRBJ2-1
D: NA
size: NA
V: TRBV6-1
DNA: TGTGCCAGCAGTGAAGCGGCTAGTGGGTCCTACAATGAGCAGTTCTTC
CDR3: CASSEAASGSYNEQFF

J: TRBJ2-7
D: NA
size: many
V: TRBV28
DNA: TGTGCCAGCAGCCCTAGTGGCAGGGGGGACTACGAGCAGTACTTC
CDR3: CASSPSGRGDYEQYF

J: TRBJ1-5
D: NA
size: NA
V: TRBV2
DNA: TGTGCCAGCAGTGAACGGTTCAGAGTCGATGTCCCCCAGCATTTT
CDR3: CASSERFRVDVPQHF

J: TRBJ2-1
D: NA
size: NA
V: TRBV20-1
DNA: TGCAGTGCTATGTCAGATGCGAACAATGAGCAGTTCTTC
CDR3: CSAMSDANNEQFF

J: TRBJ1-5
D: NA
size: few
V: TRBV28
DNA: TGTGCCAGCAGTCTTTCGTTGTATTTAAGCAATCAGCCCCAGCATTTT
CDR3: CASSLSLYLSNQPQHF

J: TRBJ2-1
D: NA
size: few
V: TRBV12-3/TRBV12-4
DNA: TGTGCCAGCAGTTTGGGGTTGGCTATCAGTGAGCAGTTCTTC
CDR3: CASSLGLAISEQFF

J: TRBJ1-1
D: TRBD1
size: NA
V: TRBV19
DNA: TGTGCCAGTAGTATAGGAAACAGGGGAATCGGCACTGAAGCTTTCTTT
CDR3: CASSIGNRGIGTEAFF

J: TRBJ2-1
D: NA
size: NA
V: TRBV6-2/TRBV6-3
DNA: TGTGCCAGCAGAGCTATCGGGTCCAGCCAATACAATGAGCAGTTCTTC
CDR3: CASRAIGSSQYNEQFF

J: TRBJ2-3
D: TRBD1
size: many
V: TRBV11-3
DNA: TGTGCCAGCAGCTCACGACAGGGTAACACAGATACGCAGTATTTT
CDR3: CASSSRQGNTDTQYF

J: TRBJ2-3
D: NA
size: many
V: TRBV7-8
DNA: TGTGCCAGCAGCTTAGATTCCGGGACTCTATATTCTACGCAGTATTTT
CDR3: CASSLDSGTLYSTQYF

J: TRBJ2-5
D: TRBD2
size: NA
V: TRBV2
DNA: TGTGCCAGCGTTCCAGAACTAGCGGGAGCAGAGACCCAGTACTTC
CDR3: CASVPELAGAETQYF

J: TRBJ2-6
D: NA
size: NA
V: TRBV11-2
DNA: TGTGCCAGCAGCCTTAGCGACGGGGCCAACGTCCTGACTTTC
CDR3: CASSLSDGANVLTF

J: TRBJ1-1
D: NA
size: many
V: TRBV20-1
DNA: TGCAGTGCTAGAGAATGGGCGAACACTGAAGCTTTCTTT
CDR3: CSAREWANTEAFF

J: TRBJ1-1
D: NA
size: NA
V: TRBV19
DNA: TGTGCCAGTACCCCCCGGGGGGGGGCAGCTTTCTTT
CDR3: CASTPRGGAAFF

J: TRBJ2-5
D: TRBD1
size: few
V: TRBV30
DNA: TGTGCCTGGAGACAGGCAGGGGGCCGGGAGACCCAGTACTTC
CDR3: CAWRQAGGRETQYF

J: TRBJ2-3
D: TRBD2
size: few
V: TRBV7-2
DNA: TGTGCCAGCAGCTCAGGACTAGCGGGAAGGGTGCAGTATTTT
CDR3: CASSSGLAGRVQYF

J: TRBJ1-3
D: NA
size: NA
V: TRBV12-3/TRBV12-4
DNA: TGTGCCGGCAGCCAGGGGCCAGACACCATATATTTT
CDR3: CAGSQGPDTIYF

J: TRBJ1-1
D: TRBD1
size: NA
V: TRBV29-1
DNA: TGCAGCTTTCAATCCAGGGGGGTTGGCACTGAAGCTTTCTTT
CDR3: CSFQSRGVGTEAFF

J: TRBJ1-1
D: NA
size: few
V: TRBV15
DNA: TGTGCCACCAGCTGGTCTATGAACACTGAAGCTTTCTTT
CDR3: CATSWSMNTEAFF